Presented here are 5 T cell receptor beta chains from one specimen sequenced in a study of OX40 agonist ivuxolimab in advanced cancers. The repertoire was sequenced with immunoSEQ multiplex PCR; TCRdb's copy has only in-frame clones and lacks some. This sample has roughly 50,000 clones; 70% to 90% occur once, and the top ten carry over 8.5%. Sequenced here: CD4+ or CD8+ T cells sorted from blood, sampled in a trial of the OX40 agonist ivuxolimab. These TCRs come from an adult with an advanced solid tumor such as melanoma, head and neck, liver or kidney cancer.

DNA of the CDR3: TGTGCCTGGAGTGGGCCGGGGACTAGCATAGGTGAGCAGTTCTTC. Its translation: CAWSGPGTSIGEQFF. The V gene is TRBV30, the J gene TRBJ2-1; 9 bases agree with TRBD2. CDR1 is GTSNPN and CDR2 is SVGIG in the germline V gene (reference sequence). The CDR3 is 15 amino acids. Losses at the gene ends were 1 base for V and 9 bases for J; bases not matched to a gene: 10.

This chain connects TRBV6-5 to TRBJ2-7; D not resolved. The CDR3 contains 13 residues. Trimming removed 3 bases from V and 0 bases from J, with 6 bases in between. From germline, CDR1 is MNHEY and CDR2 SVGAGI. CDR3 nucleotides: TGTGCCAGCAGTTATCTGGCCTCCTACGAGCAGTACTTC. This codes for CASSYLASYEQYF.

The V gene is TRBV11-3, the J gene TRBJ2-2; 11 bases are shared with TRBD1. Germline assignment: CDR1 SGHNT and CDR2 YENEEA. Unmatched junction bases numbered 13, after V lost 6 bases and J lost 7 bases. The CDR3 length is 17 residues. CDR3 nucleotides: TGTGCCAGCAGTAAGGCCCCTGGACAGGGGGCTGTCGGGGAGCTGTTTTTT. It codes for CASSKAPGQGAVGELFF.

CDR3 sequence (DNA): TGTGCCAGCAGGGCCGGGACCAGCTCCTTGGTAGAGACCCAGTACTTC. Its protein product is CASRAGTSSLVETQYF. V usage is TRBV28 and J usage is TRBJ2-5; D might be TRBD1 or TRBD2, each matching 5 bases. The germline V gene has CDR1 MDHEN and CDR2 SYDVKM. This CDR3 has 16 amino acids. V was trimmed by 6 bases and J by 4 bases, leaving 21 bases between them.

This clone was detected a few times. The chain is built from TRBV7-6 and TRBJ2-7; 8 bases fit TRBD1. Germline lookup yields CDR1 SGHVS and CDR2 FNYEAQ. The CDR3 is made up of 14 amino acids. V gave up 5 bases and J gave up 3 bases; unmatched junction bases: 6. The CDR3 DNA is TGTGCCAGCAGCGACCGGACAGGGCACTACGAGCAGTACTTC. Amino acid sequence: CASSDRTGHYEQYF.